This paragraph reports one T cell receptor beta chain. Data came from immunoSEQ multiplex PCR; TCRdb stores just in-frame clones and leaves some out. The table includes about 200,000 clones, around 80% detected once. This sample is part of a study of blood T cell repertoires in COVID-19. V gave up 5 bases and J gave up 2 bases; unmatched junction bases: 9. The CDR3 contains 15 residues. Looked up from germline, CDR1 is SGHRS and CDR2 is YFSETQ. This receptor was identified in a woman aged 55 to 70 with COVID-19, enrolled during active disease. This sequence joins TRBV5-1 and TRBJ1-2, with 7 bases fitting TRBD1. The specimen was peripheral blood. The CDR3, as DNA: TGCGCCAGCAGACCTCGGGACAGCCCCAACTATGGCTACACCTTC. This sequence encodes CASRPRDSPNYGYTF.